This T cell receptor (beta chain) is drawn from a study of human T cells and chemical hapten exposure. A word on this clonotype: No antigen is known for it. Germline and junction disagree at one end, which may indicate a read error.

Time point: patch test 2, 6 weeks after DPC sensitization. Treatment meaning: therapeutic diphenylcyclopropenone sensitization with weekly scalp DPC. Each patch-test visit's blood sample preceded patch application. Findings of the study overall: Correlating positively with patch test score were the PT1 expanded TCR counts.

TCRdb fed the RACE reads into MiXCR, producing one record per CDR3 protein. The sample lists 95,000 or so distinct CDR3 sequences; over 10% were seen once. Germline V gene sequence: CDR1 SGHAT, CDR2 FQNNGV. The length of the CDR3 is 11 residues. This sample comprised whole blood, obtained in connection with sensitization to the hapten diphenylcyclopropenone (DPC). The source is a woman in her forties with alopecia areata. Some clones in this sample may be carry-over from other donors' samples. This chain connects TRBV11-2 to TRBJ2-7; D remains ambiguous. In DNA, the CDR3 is TGTGCCAGCAGCTACTCCCCCGCCCTCCACTTC. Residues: CASSYSPALHF. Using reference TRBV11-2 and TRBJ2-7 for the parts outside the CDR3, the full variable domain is EAGVAQSPRYKIIEKRQSVAFWCNPISGHATLYWYQQILGQGPKLLIQFQNNGVVDDSQLPKDRFSAERLKGVDSTLKIQPAKLEDSAVYLCASSYSPALHFGPGTRLTVT.